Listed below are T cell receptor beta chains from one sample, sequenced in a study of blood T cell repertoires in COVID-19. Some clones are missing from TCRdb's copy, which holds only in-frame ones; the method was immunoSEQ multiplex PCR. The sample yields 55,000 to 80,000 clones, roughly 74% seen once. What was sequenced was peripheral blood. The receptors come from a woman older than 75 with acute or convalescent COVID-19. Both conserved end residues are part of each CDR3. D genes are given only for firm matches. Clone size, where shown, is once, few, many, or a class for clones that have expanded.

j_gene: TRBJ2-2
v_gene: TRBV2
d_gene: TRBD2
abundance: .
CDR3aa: CASSGLAGFAGELFF
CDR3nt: TGTGCCAGCAGTGGACTAGCGGGATTTGCCGGGGAGCTGTTTTTT

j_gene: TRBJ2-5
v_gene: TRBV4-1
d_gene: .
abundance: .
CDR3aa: CASSQDGRGRETQYF
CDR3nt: TGCGCCAGCAGCCAAGATGGGCGGGGGCGGGAGACCCAGTACTTC

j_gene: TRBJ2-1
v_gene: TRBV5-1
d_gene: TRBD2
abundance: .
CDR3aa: CASSLGSSGSPYNEQFF
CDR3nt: TGCGCCAGCAGCTTGGGTTCTAGCGGAAGCCCTTACAATGAGCAGTTCTTC

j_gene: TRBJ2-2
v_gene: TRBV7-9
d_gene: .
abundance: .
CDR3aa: CASSSDSPNTGELFF
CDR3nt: TGTGCCAGCAGCTCGGACAGCCCGAACACCGGGGAGCTGTTTTTT

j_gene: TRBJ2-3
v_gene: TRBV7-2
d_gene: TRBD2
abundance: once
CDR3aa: CASSLSGIVTDTQYF
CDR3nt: TGTGCCAGCAGCCTCAGCGGGATCGTCACAGATACGCAGTATTTT

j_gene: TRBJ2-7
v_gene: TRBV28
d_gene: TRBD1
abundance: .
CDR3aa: CASSQFGVGTGGYEQYF
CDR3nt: TGTGCCAGCAGCCAGTTTGGGGTAGGGACAGGTGGCTACGAGCAGTACTTC

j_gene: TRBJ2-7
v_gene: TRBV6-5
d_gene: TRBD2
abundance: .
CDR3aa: CASSSGLAGEGQYF
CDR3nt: TGTGCCAGCAGTTCGGGACTAGCGGGAGAGGGGCAGTACTTC

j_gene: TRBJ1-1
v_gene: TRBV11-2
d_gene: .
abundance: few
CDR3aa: CASSVPGQRNTEAFF
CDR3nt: TGTGCCAGCAGCGTTCCGGGACAACGGAACACTGAAGCTTTCTTT

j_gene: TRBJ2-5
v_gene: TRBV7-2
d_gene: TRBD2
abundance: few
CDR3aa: CASSNLADPLETQYF
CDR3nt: TGTGCCAGCAGCAATCTAGCGGATCCCCTAGAGACCCAGTACTTC

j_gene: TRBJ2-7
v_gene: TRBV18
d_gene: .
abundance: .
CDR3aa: CASSPRAGSPPAEQYF
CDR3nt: TGTGCCAGCTCACCACGGGCAGGGTCTCCCCCGGCCGAGCAGTACTTC

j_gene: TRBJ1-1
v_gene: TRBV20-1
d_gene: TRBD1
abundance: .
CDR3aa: CSASGQGLREAFF
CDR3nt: TGCAGTGCTAGTGGACAGGGATTGAGAGAAGCTTTCTTT

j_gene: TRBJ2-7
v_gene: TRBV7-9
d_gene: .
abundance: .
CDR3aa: CASSLDRYSYEQYF
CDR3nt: TGTGCCAGCAGCTTAGACAGGTACTCCTACGAGCAGTACTTC

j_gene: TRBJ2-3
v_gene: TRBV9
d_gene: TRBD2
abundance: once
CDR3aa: CASSSTWGAGGEDTQYF
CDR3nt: TGTGCCAGCAGTTCTACCTGGGGGGCGGGAGGGGAAGATACGCAGTATTTT

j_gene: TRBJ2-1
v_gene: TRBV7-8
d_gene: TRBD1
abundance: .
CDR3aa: CASSFPGQGYNEQFF
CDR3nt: TGTGCCAGCAGCTTCCCGGGACAGGGTTACAATGAGCAGTTCTTC

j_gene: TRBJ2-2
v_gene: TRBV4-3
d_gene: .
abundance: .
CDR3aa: CASSLANTGELFF
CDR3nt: TGCGCCAGCAGCCTAGCGAACACCGGGGAGCTGTTTTTT

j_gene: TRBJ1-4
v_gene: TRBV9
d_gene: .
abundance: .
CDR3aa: CASSAGRTGEKLFF
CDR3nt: TGTGCCAGCAGCGCAGGGCGAACGGGTGAAAAACTGTTTTTT

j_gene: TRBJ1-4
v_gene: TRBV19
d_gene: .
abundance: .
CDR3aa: CASSTLPGLGNEKLFF
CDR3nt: TGTGCCAGTAGTACCCTACCAGGGTTGGGGAATGAAAAACTGTTTTTT

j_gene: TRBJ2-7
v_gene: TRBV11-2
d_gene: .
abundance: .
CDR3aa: CASSRPRKRHEQYF
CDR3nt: TGTGCCAGCAGCCGCCCACGGAAGAGGCACGAGCAGTACTTC

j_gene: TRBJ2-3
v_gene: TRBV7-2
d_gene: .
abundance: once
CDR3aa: CASSARRGTTDTQYF
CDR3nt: TGTGCCAGCAGCGCCCGTCGGGGGACCACAGATACGCAGTATTTT

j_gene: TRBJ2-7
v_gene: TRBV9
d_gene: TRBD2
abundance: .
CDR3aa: CASSPYLAGAREQYF
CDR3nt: TGTGCCAGCAGCCCATACCTAGCGGGAGCTCGCGAGCAGTACTTC

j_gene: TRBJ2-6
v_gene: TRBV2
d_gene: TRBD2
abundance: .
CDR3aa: CASSEAREGLKGANVLTF
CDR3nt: TGTGCCAGCAGTGAAGCGCGGGAGGGGTTGAAAGGGGCCAACGTCCTGACTTTC

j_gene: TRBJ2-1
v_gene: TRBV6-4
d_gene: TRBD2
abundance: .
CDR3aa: CASSDSGSRNNEQFF
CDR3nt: TGTGCCAGCAGTGATAGCGGGAGTAGGAACAATGAGCAGTTCTTC

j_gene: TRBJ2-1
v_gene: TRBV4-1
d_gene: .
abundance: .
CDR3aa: CASNGELARVVNEQFF
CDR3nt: TGCGCCAGCAACGGCGAGCTAGCGAGAGTTGTGAATGAGCAGTTCTTC

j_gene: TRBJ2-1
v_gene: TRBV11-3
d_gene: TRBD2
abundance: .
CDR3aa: CASSLFSGSYNEQFF
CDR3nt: TGTGCCAGCAGCTTATTCAGCGGGAGTTATAATGAGCAGTTCTTC

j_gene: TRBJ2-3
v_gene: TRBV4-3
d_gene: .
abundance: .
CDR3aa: CASSQDPPAARDTQYF
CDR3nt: TGCGCCAGCAGCCAAGATCCCCCGGCAGCTAGAGATACGCAGTATTTT

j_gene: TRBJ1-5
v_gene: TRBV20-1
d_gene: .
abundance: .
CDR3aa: CSASLGGHTNQPQHF
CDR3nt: TGCAGTGCTAGTTTGGGCGGGCATACCAATCAGCCCCAGCATTTT

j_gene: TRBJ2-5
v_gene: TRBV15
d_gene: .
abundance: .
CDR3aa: CATSRDRSQETQYF
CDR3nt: TGTGCCACCAGCAGAGATCGCAGCCAAGAGACCCAGTACTTC

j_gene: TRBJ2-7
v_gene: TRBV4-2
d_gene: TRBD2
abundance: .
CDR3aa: CASSASSGFYEQYF
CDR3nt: TGTGCCAGCAGCGCTTCTAGCGGATTCTACGAGCAGTACTTC

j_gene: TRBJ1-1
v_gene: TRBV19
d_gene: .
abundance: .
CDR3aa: CASSTRALSEAFF
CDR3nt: TGTGCCAGTAGTACCAGGGCATTGTCTGAAGCTTTCTTT

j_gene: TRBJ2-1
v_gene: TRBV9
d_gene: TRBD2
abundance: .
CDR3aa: CASSVRVAGVNEQFF
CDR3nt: TGTGCCAGCAGCGTAAGAGTAGCGGGAGTGAATGAGCAGTTCTTC

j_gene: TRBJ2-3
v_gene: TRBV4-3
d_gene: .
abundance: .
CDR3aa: CASSQGIGTDTQYF
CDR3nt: TGCGCCAGCAGCCAAGGTATTGGCACAGATACGCAGTATTTT

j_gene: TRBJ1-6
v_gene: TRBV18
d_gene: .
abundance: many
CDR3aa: CASSARLSPSPLHF
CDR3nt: TGTGCCAGCTCAGCACGGCTCTCCCCCTCACCCCTCCACTTT

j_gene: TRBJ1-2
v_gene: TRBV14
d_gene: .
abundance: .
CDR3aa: CASSPWGQVFNYGYTF
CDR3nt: TGTGCCAGCAGCCCCTGGGGCCAGGTTTTTAACTATGGCTACACCTTC

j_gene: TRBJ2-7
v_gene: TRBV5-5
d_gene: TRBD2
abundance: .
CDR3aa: CASSSGGGDDWEQYF
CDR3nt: TGTGCCAGCAGCTCCGGGGGGGGCGATGACTGGGAGCAGTACTTC

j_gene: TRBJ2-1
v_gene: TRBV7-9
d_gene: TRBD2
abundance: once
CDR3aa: CASSLLVLAGDNEQFF
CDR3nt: TGTGCCAGCAGCTTATTGGTTCTAGCGGGAGACAATGAGCAGTTCTTC

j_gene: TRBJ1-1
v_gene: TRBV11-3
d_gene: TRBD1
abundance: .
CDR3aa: CASSSGGEGTEAFF
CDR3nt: TGTGCCAGCAGCTCAGGGGGCGAGGGCACTGAAGCTTTCTTT

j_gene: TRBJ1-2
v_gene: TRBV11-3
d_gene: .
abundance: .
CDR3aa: CASSLDRELYGYTF
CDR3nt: TGTGCCAGCAGCTTAGATCGCGAACTCTATGGCTACACCTTC

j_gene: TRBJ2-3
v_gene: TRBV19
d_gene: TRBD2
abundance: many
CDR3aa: CASSIDLPVAGVDTQYF
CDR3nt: TGTGCCAGTAGTATAGACCTCCCGGTAGCGGGAGTGGATACGCAGTATTTT

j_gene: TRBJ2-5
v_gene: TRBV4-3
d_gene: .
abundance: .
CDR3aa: CASSQAGYLSSETQYF
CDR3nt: TGCGCCAGCAGCCAAGCGGGATACCTTAGCTCGGAGACCCAGTACTTC

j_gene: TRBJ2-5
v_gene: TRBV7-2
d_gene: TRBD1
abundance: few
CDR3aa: CASSSTGETQYF
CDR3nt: TGTGCCAGCAGCTCGACAGGGGAGACCCAGTACTTC

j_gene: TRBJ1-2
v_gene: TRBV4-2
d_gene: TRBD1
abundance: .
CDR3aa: CASSQETDRDYGYTF
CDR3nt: TGTGCCAGCAGCCAAGAAACCGACAGGGACTATGGCTACACCTTC

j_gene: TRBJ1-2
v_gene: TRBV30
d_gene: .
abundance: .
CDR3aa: CAWSVLLHYGYTF
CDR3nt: TGTGCCTGGAGTGTACTACTTCACTATGGCTACACCTTC

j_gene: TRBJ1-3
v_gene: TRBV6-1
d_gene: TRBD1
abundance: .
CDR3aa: CASSDVRTGNGNTIYF
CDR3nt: TGTGCCAGCAGTGACGTGCGGACAGGGAATGGAAACACCATATATTTT

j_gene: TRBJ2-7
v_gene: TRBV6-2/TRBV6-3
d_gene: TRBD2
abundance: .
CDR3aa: CASSSGGRPPYEQYF
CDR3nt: TGTGCCAGCAGTTCCGGCGGGAGGCCCCCCTACGAGCAGTACTTC

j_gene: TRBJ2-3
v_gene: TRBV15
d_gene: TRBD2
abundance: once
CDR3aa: CATSELAISTDTQYF
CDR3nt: TGTGCCACCAGCGAACTAGCGATCAGCACAGATACGCAGTATTTT